This TCR beta chain was obtained from a study of cytomegalovirus exposure and HLA in healthy donors. The CDR3 runs to 15 residues. The ends were cut back, 3 bases at V and 0 bases at J, with 11 bases in the middle. The V gene's germline CDR1 is KGHSH and CDR2 LQKENI. Using immunoSEQ multiplex PCR, the repertoire was profiled, and TCRdb retains in-frame clones only, with some absent. In the table there are about 220,000 clones, 90% to 95% of which are singletons. The sample taken for sequencing was PBMCs. This sequence originates from a woman aged 18 to 35 in good health and CMV-seronegative. This rearrangement joins TRBV18 to TRBJ1-1, with D maybe TRBD1 (6 bases). This CDR3 is CASSPTRGMNTEAFF. The CDR3 coding sequence is TGTGCCAGCTCACCGACCAGGGGTATGAACACTGAAGCTTTCTTT.